Listed below are T cell receptor beta chains from one sample, sequenced in a study of cytomegalovirus exposure and HLA in healthy donors. Profiled with immunoSEQ multiplex PCR; TCRdb holds only in-frame clones, not every one. The sample shows under 40,000 clones, around three quarters of them seen only once. The sequencing sample was made of PBMCs. All receptors derive from a male donor in good health and CMV-seronegative. Both conserved end residues are part of each CDR3. The D gene is left open where the match is weak. Clone size is not always given. Where it is, it says once, few, many or a class for expanded clones.

v_call	j_call	d_call	clone_size	cdr3_nt	cdr3_aa
TRBV2	TRBJ1-1	.	.	TGTGCCAGCAGGCCCGTCTCAGGAGCTTTCTTT	CASRPVSGAFF
TRBV6-5	TRBJ2-5	.	once	TGTGCCAGCAGTTTAGGGGATGGGGGGGAGACCCAGTACTTC	CASSLGDGGETQYF
TRBV10-3	TRBJ2-5	.	.	TGTGCCATCAGTACCGGACAGACCCAAGAGACCCAGTACTTC	CAISTGQTQETQYF
TRBV9	TRBJ1-1	TRBD1	.	TGTGCCAGCAGCGCCCAGACAGGGGGCGGTACTGAAGCTTTCTTT	CASSAQTGGGTEAFF
TRBV7-9	TRBJ2-5	.	.	TGTGCCAGCAGCATTTCGACGGGTCTGGAGGAGACCCAGTACTTC	CASSISTGLEETQYF
TRBV25-1	TRBJ2-2	.	.	TGTGCCAGCAGCGGAACAGGGCTCAACACCGGGGAGCTGTTTTTT	CASSGTGLNTGELFF
TRBV7-8	TRBJ1-3	.	.	TGTGCCAGCAGCTTAGCCGGGGGGCAGTTAGCTGGAAACACCATATATTTT	CASSLAGGQLAGNTIYF
TRBV19	TRBJ2-1	TRBD1	once	TGTGCCAGTAGTATGACAGGGCAAGGGGATGAGCAGTTCTTC	CASSMTGQGDEQFF
TRBV10-3	TRBJ1-1	.	.	TGTGCCAACTCCGGACACGCGAACACTGAAGCTTTCTTT	CANSGHANTEAFF
TRBV7-6	TRBJ1-4	TRBD1	few	TGTGCCAGCAGCGGAGGGGACAGGGACTTAAAACTGTTTTTT	CASSGGDRDLKLFF
TRBV2	TRBJ1-2	.	.	TGTGCCAGCAGTGAATTTTCCCTAACCGGGAATGGCTACACCTTC	CASSEFSLTGNGYTF
TRBV7-2	TRBJ2-2	.	.	TGTGCCAGCAGCTCGCTAGGGAACACCGGGGAGCTGTTTTTT	CASSSLGNTGELFF
TRBV9	TRBJ2-7	TRBD2	.	TGTGCCAGCAGCGTAGGGGCTAGCGGGAGGTACAACGAGCAGTACTTC	CASSVGASGRYNEQYF
TRBV6-1	TRBJ1-3	.	.	TGTGCCAGTTTTGACAGGAGCTCTGGAAACACCATATATTTT	CASFDRSSGNTIYF
TRBV7-9	TRBJ1-1	TRBD1	.	TGTGCCAGCAGCTTAGCCCTACTCCGGGACAGGGACACTGAAGCTTTCTTT	CASSLALLRDRDTEAFF
TRBV29-1	TRBJ1-5	.	.	TGCAGCGTGACGGACGGAGGTTTGCAGCCCCAGCATTTT	CSVTDGGLQPQHF
TRBV4-1	TRBJ2-5	.	.	TGCGCCAGCAGCCAAGCGCACAGGCAAGAGACCCAGTACTTC	CASSQAHRQETQYF
TRBV27	TRBJ2-3	TRBD1	.	TGTGCCAGCAGTGTTCAGGGGGCCCTGTCAGATACGCAGTATTTT	CASSVQGALSDTQYF